The 11 T cell receptor beta chains below were found in one sample sequenced in a study of early T cells in non-severe SARS-CoV-2 infection. From the 5' RACE reads, TCRdb called clonotypes with MiXCR, one entry per CDR3 protein. The sample records 25,000 to 35,000 distinct CDR3 sequences, 4.7% being singletons. Sequenced: whole blood. The receptor set was obtained from an adult who was a healthcare worker with PCR-confirmed SARS-CoV-2 infection or an uninfected control (not recorded which).

This clonotype came up many times. The chain employs TRBV20-1 and TRBJ1-2; tentative D call: TRBD1 (5 bases). The V gene lost 2 bases and the J gene lost 5 bases, with 9 bases spanning the gap. Looked up from germline, CDR1 is DFQATT and CDR2 is SNEGSKA (reference sequence). CDR3 size: 12 residues. CDR3 protein: CSARRGGYGYTF. In DNA form, the CDR3 reads TGCAGTGCTAGAAGGGGCGGGTATGGCTACACCTTC.

This clonotype was counted many times. The rearrangement joins TRBV27 to TRBJ2-3, with a weak D call TRBD2 (5 bases). The CDR3 loop spans 15 amino acids. The germline V gene encodes CDR1 MNHEY and CDR2 SMNVEV (reference sequence). V was trimmed by 8 bases and J by 4 bases, leaving 19 bases between them. CDR3 DNA: TGTGCCAGCGGCCGGGGTCGGGTTCTGGCAGATACGCAGTATTTT. Residues: CASGRGRVLADTQYF.

This clonotype appeared a few times. The J gene is TRBJ1-1, the V gene TRBV6-2 or TRBV6-3; 8 bases are a match to TRBD1. Germline assignment: CDR1 MNHEY and CDR2 SVGEGT. The trim removed 0 bases at V and 5 bases at J, leaving 2 bases unmatched. This CDR3 region has 14 residues. CDR3 nucleotides: TGTGCCAGCAGTTACTCCGACAGGGGAACTGAAGCTTTCTTT. Amino acids: CASSYSDRGTEAFF.

Ten or more counts support this clonotype. V is TRBV5-5 and J is TRBJ1-5; possible D gene TRBD1, 5 bases. Trimming stripped 3 bases from V and 1 base from J, with 8 bases between. CDR1 SGHKS and CDR2 YYEKEE come from the germline V gene (reference sequence). This CDR3 has 14 amino acids. CDR3 residues: CASSSGWSNQPQHF. CDR3 nucleotides: TGTGCCAGCAGCTCAGGGTGGAGCAATCAGCCCCAGCATTTT.

The table lists this clonotype with a few counts. The chain has TRBV11-2 and TRBJ2-1; tentative D call: TRBD1 (5 bases). This CDR3 region has 16 residues. The germline CDR1 and CDR2 sequences are SGHAT and FQNNGV. The V end was cut by 6 bases, the J end by 0 bases, with 15 bases between. DNA of the CDR3: TGTGCCAGCAGGATCATTATAGGGGTCTCCTACAATGAGCAGTTCTTC. This codes for CASRIIIGVSYNEQFF.

This clonotype was detected many times. J is TRBJ1-5 and V is TRBV7-9; no firm D call. Trimming took 1 base from V and 5 from J, leaving 3 bases between them. The CDR3 runs to 12 residues. Germline V gene data show CDR1 as SEHNR and CDR2 as FQNEAQ (reference sequence). CDR3 sequence reads: CASSLDYQPQHF. The CDR3 coding sequence is TGTGCCAGCAGCTTAGACTATCAGCCCCAGCATTTT. The full variable domain, with the rest looked up from reference TRBV7-9 and TRBJ1-5, is DTGVSQNPRHKITKRGQNVTFRCDPISEHNRLYWYRQTLGQGPEFLTYFQNEAQLEKSRLLSDRFSAERPKGSFSTLEIQRTEQGDSAMYLCASSLDYQPQHFGDGTRLSIL.

This clonotype was seen a few times. The rearrangement joins TRBV11-2 to TRBJ2-3, with D perhaps being TRBD1 or TRBD2 (5 bases each). Germline V lookup: CDR1 SGHAT, CDR2 FQNNGV. The CDR3 is made up of 15 amino acids. V was cut by 1 base and J by 2 bases, with 10 bases left in between. CDR3 in amino acids: CASSLVGTHTDTQYF. The CDR3 nucleotides read TGTGCCAGCAGCTTAGTAGGGACCCACACAGATACGCAGTATTTT.

J is TRBJ2-7 and V is TRBV3-1, with TRBD2 identical over 7 bases. With V trimmed by 5 bases and J by 2 bases, 12 bases remained unmatched. The germline gives CDR1 LGHDT, CDR2 YNNKEL (reference sequence). This CDR3 region has 16 residues. In nucleotides, the CDR3 is TGTGCCAGCAGCTACCCTCGACTGGCGGGGGCCTACGAGCAGTACTTC. This sequence encodes CASSYPRLAGAYEQYF.

This clonotype came up many times. This chain uses TRBV6-1 with TRBJ2-1, with TRBD1 identical over 7 bases. Germline CDR1 reads MNHNS; CDR2 reads SASEGT. The CDR3 sequence is 11 residues long. With 7 bases clipped from V and 7 bases from J, the junction kept 1 base outside the gene matches. The CDR3 sequence: CASMTGNEQFF. The CDR3 bases are TGTGCCAGCATGACAGGGAATGAGCAGTTCTTC.

V and J are TRBV25-1 and TRBJ1-2, with 8 bases matching TRBD1. The CDR3 spans 14 residues. The trim removed 2 bases at V and 6 bases at J, leaving 5 bases unmatched. Per germline, CDR1 MGHDK and CDR2 SYGVNS. The CDR3, as DNA: TGTGCCAGCAGTGAAGCAGGGGGCACGGATGGCTACACCTTC. It is translated as CASSEAGGTDGYTF.

The chain combines TRBV28 with TRBJ1-4; unclear D gene. The CDR3 has 11 amino acids. V shed 8 bases and J shed 7 bases, with 8 bases lying between them. Germline-derived CDR1 and CDR2 are MDHEN and SYDVKM. CDR3 residues: CASAISEKLFF. DNA for the CDR3: TGTGCCAGCGCGATTAGTGAAAAACTGTTTTTT.